Detailed here is one T cell receptor (beta chain). The CDR3 sequence is 18 residues long. The germline gives CDR1 SGDLS, CDR2 YYNGEE. Deletions cut 4 bases from V and 1 base from J, with 23 bases between. This sample is drawn from a study of Ad26.COV2.S vaccination and SARS-CoV-2 variants. Only in-frame clones appear in the TCRdb table, and some are missing; sequencing was by immunoSEQ multiplex PCR. The table records over 110,000 clones, around 86% of them present only once. The chain couples TRBV9 to TRBJ2-5, with TRBD2 as a possible D gene (7 bases). The sample was peripheral blood, taken after recovery from COVID-19. The TCR originated in a human donor who had recovered from COVID-19. DNA of the CDR3: TGTGCCAGCAGCTTCGTGGGGGGGGCCCCCTTAACCCAAGAGACCCAGTACTTC. Protein product: CASSFVGGAPLTQETQYF.